Following are 32 T cell receptor beta chains from one sample sequenced in a study of blood T cell repertoires in COVID-19. Profiling relied on immunoSEQ multiplex PCR, and the TCRdb table lists in-frame clones only, not all of them. The repertoire consists of about 200,000 clones, with 80% to 90% occurring once and the leading ten covering 3% to 4%. The sample consisted of PBMCs or T cells enriched from blood (not recorded which). The receptors were gathered from a woman in her thirties or forties with acute COVID-19.

The CDR3 DNA reads as TGTGCCAGCAGTTACACAGGAGCGCAGTATTTT. Its translation is CASSYTGAQYF. The chain carries TRBV6-5 and TRBJ2-3; D may be TRBD1 (5 bases). This CDR3 is built from 11 residues. The V gene lost 2 bases and the J gene lost 10 bases, with 7 bases spanning the gap. Per the germline V gene, CDR1 is MNHEY and CDR2 is SVGAGI.

The chain combines TRBV28 with TRBJ1-2; TRBD1 matches 7 bases. The trim removed 4 bases at V and 7 bases at J, leaving 18 bases unmatched. CDR3 size: 17 residues. Germline V gene sequence: CDR1 MDHEN, CDR2 SYDVKM. In DNA form, the CDR3 reads TGTGCCAGCAGTTCCGCCGACAGGGAAGGCTCTCTTAGTGGCTACACCTTC. This gives the protein CASSSADREGSLSGYTF.

This clone has a handful of counts. The chain recombines TRBV24-1 with TRBJ2-1; 11 bases are shared with TRBD2. Germline-derived CDR1 and CDR2 are KGHDR and SFDVKD. The CDR3 is made up of 17 amino acids. Trimming at V came to 3 bases and at J to 3 bases, leaving 6 bases not matched to a gene. DNA for the CDR3: TGTGCCACCAGTGATCCGCCCCTAGCGGGAGGCTACAATGAGCAGTTCTTC. The encoded protein is CATSDPPLAGGYNEQFF.

The V gene is TRBV12-3 or TRBV12-4, the J gene TRBJ1-2, with 9 nucleotides matching TRBD1. The CDR3 loop spans 13 amino acids. V was pared by 4 bases and J by 6 bases, with 3 bases of the junction left unmatched. CDR3 sequence: CASSYDRGNGYTF. As DNA, the CDR3 is TGTGCCAGCAGTTACGACAGGGGGAATGGCTACACCTTC.

The DNA of the CDR3 is TGCGCCAGCAGCTTGGCGCAGGGCTCAAAAAACATTCAGTACTTC. It translates to CASSLAQGSKNIQYF. This chain connects TRBV5-1 to TRBJ2-4; tentative D call: TRBD1 (5 bases). This CDR3 region has 15 residues. Germline V lookup: CDR1 SGHRS, CDR2 YFSETQ. V was pared by 0 bases and J by 4 bases, with 11 bases between.

The rearrangement uses TRBV11-3 and TRBJ2-5; the D is unclear. The V end was cut by 5 bases, the J end by 5 bases, with 12 bases between. The V gene's germline CDR1 is SGHNT and CDR2 YENEEA. This CDR3 is built from 13 residues. CDR3 nucleotides: TGTGCCAGCAGCCGCGCCGTCTTGGAGACCCAGTACTTC. It is translated as CASSRAVLETQYF. The variable domain in full, completed from reference TRBV11-3 and TRBJ2-5, reads EAGVVQSPRYKIIEKKQPVAFWCNPISGHNTLYWYLQNLGQGPELLIRYENEEAVDDSQLPKDRFSAERLKGVDSTLKIQPAELGDSAVYLCASSRAVLETQYFGPGTRLLVL.

The gene calls are TRBV3-1 (or the pseudogene TRBV3-2) and TRBJ1-3; D remains unclear. Germline assignment: CDR1 LGHDT and CDR2 YNNKEL (reference sequence). V was shortened by 1 base and J by 0 bases, with 16 bases between the two germline ends. This CDR3 contains 18 residues. The CDR3 protein is CASSQGTGALPSGNTIYF. In nucleotides, the CDR3 is TGTGCCAGCAGCCAAGGTACCGGTGCATTACCCTCTGGAAACACCATATATTTT.

This chain links TRBV7-8 with TRBJ2-1, with 13 bases fitting TRBD2. V was clipped by 4 bases and J by 3 bases; unmatched bases: 12. The length of the CDR3 is 19 residues. Per the germline V gene, CDR1 is SGHVS and CDR2 is FQNEAQ. The CDR3 sequence: CASSSGTSGTYTIYNEQFF. Here the CDR3 DNA reads TGTGCCAGCAGCTCGGGGACTAGCGGGACGTATACTATCTACAATGAGCAGTTCTTC.

The chain is built from TRBV7-6 and TRBJ2-6; D gene uncertain. The germline V and J ends were trimmed by 2 bases and 0 bases, with 17 bases remaining between them. The CDR3 sequence is 19 residues long. Germline assignment: CDR1 SGHVS and CDR2 FNYEAQ. The CDR3 is CASSLLVSVPNSGANVLTF. The CDR3 DNA is TGTGCCAGCAGCTTACTGGTTTCAGTGCCGAACTCTGGGGCCAACGTCCTGACTTTC. The full variable domain, in which reference TRBV7-6 and TRBJ2-6 provide the parts outside the CDR3, is GAGVSQSPRYKVTKRGQDVALRCDPISGHVSLYWYRQALGQGPEFLTYFNYEAQQDKSGLPNDRFSAERPEGSISTLTIQRTEQRDSAMYRCASSLLVSVPNSGANVLTFGAGSRLTVL.

This chain connects TRBV5-1 to TRBJ1-3; 7 bases match TRBD1. Germline V gives CDR1 SGHRS, CDR2 YFSETQ. CDR3 length: 17 residues. The junction had 10 bases not matched to a gene; V was cut back by 4 bases and J by 0 bases. DNA of the CDR3: TGCGCCAGCAGCCTACGGCCGGGACAGTCCTCTGGAAACACCATATATTTT. Encoded protein: CASSLRPGQSSGNTIYF.

The chain joins TRBV28 to TRBJ2-1, with 7 nucleotides matching TRBD1. The CDR3 sequence is 14 residues long. Trimming removed 10 bases from V and 2 bases from J; junction bases left unmatched: 8. Germline-derived CDR1 and CDR2 are MDHEN and SYDVKM. The CDR3 DNA reads TGTGCCACCCTCTTGGGACAGCCCTACAATGAGCAGTTCTTC. Its protein product is CATLLGQPYNEQFF.

This chain uses TRBV10-2 with TRBJ1-5; no clear D. V was pared by 3 bases and J by 2 bases, with 23 bases between. This CDR3 region has 19 residues. Germline CDR1 reads WSHSY; CDR2 reads SAAADI. The CDR3 nucleotides are TGCGCCAGCAGTGAAACGGGCAGGAGGTCTGCCGGAGGCAATCAGCCCCAGCATTTT. It yields the protein CASSETGRRSAGGNQPQHF.

The rearrangement links TRBV7-9 to TRBJ1-3, with D possibly matching TRBD1 (6 bases). The CDR3 is 14 residues long. The germline CDR1 and CDR2 sequences are SEHNR and FQNEAQ (reference sequence). The V end was cut by 4 bases, the J end by 3 bases, with 10 bases between. CDR3 residues: CASSSQGVGNTIYF. The CDR3 DNA reads as TGTGCCAGCAGCTCACAGGGCGTTGGAAACACCATATATTTT.

The J gene is TRBJ1-6, the V gene TRBV19, with 8 bases aligning to TRBD1. The CDR3 spans 13 residues. Germline V gives CDR1 LNHDA, CDR2 SQIVND (reference sequence). Germline trimming cut 9 bases from V and 11 bases from J; bases unmatched to any gene: 9. The CDR3 loop reads CASQDRVYPPLHF. The CDR3 DNA reads as TGTGCCAGCCAGGACAGGGTTTATCCACCCCTCCACTTT.

The rearrangement links TRBV30 to TRBJ1-1; D is unresolved. CDR1 and CDR2 from the germline V gene are GTSNPN and SVGIG (reference sequence). With 3 bases removed from V and 4 bases from J, the gap between germline ends came to 15 bases. The CDR3 contains 14 residues. CDR3 nucleotide sequence: TGTGCCTGGAGGGTTGGACTTTTCGGCACTGAAGCTTTCTTT. Translation gives CAWRVGLFGTEAFF.

The gene calls are TRBV14 and TRBJ2-1; TRBD1 might be the D (6 bases). V was pared by 4 bases and J by 9 bases, with 31 bases between. The germline CDR1 and CDR2 sequences are SGHDN and FVKESK. The CDR3 sequence is 19 residues long. In nucleotides, the CDR3 is TGTGCCAGCAGCCGAGGCTTGAGAGGCGGTTACATACTACAGGGTGAGCAGTTCTTC. Residues: CASSRGLRGGYILQGEQFF.

Details on this clone: Other DNA sequences in this specimen translate into the identical CDR3. The V call is TRBV5-6, the J call TRBJ2-1; 12 bases line up with TRBD2. CDR3 length equals 15 residues. Germline trimming cut 2 bases from V and 4 bases from J; bases unmatched to any gene: 1. CDR1 and CDR2 from the germline V gene are SGHDT and YYEEEE. CDR3: CASSFGLAGYNEQFF. For the CDR3, the DNA is TGTGCCAGCAGCTTTGGACTAGCGGGATACAATGAGCAGTTCTTC.

The rearrangement uses TRBV25-1 and TRBJ2-1, with 7 nucleotides matching TRBD2. The germline V gene has CDR1 MGHDK and CDR2 SYGVNS. This CDR3 has 16 amino acids. V lost 4 bases to trimming and J lost 3 bases; unmatched junction nucleotides: 9. CDR3 coding DNA: TGTGCCAGCAGTGGGGGGGGGATATCTATCTACAATGAGCAGTTCTTC. It encodes CASSGGGISIYNEQFF.

Only a few counts were recorded for this clone. This sequence joins TRBV3-1 (or the pseudogene TRBV3-2) and TRBJ2-1; a possible D gene is TRBD2 (6 bases). Germline V CDR1 and CDR2: LGHDT, YNNKEL (reference sequence). The CDR3 runs 15 residues. V shed 3 bases and J shed 8 bases, with 17 bases lying between them. The DNA for the CDR3 is TGTGCCAGCAGCCACCGGCGACTAGAGGCCCATGAGCAGTTCTTC. It yields the protein CASSHRRLEAHEQFF.

This chain links TRBV3-1 (or the pseudogene TRBV3-2) with TRBJ2-3; D is perhaps TRBD2 (6 bases). The CDR3 is 16 residues long. Deletions cut 3 bases from V and 2 bases from J, with 15 bases between. The germline gives CDR1 LGHDT, CDR2 YNNKEL (reference sequence). CDR3 sequence reads: CASSQPGTLLTDTQYF. The CDR3 bases are TGTGCCAGCAGCCAGCCCGGGACTCTCCTCACAGATACGCAGTATTTT.

CDR3 amino acids: CASSLGVFDIRTEAFF. CDR3 DNA: TGTGCCAGCAGCTTGGGCGTATTCGACATCCGGACTGAAGCTTTCTTT. V and J are TRBV5-5 and TRBJ1-1; D is undetermined. CDR3 length: 16 amino acids. Trimming took 0 bases from V and 5 from J, leaving 17 bases between them. CDR1 and CDR2 (germline): SGHKS, YYEKEE (reference sequence).

The chain is built from TRBV5-1 and TRBJ2-1; TRBD2 aligns across 8 bases. This CDR3 contains 15 residues. Trimming at V came to 3 bases and at J to 2 bases, leaving 4 bases not matched to a gene. Per germline, CDR1 SGHRS and CDR2 YFSETQ. This chain's CDR3 is CASSYSGSPYNEQFF. The CDR3 region has the DNA TGCGCCAGCAGCTACAGCGGGAGTCCCTACAATGAGCAGTTCTTC.

The rearrangement uses TRBV15 and TRBJ1-2; maybe TRBD1 (6 bases). The germline V gene encodes CDR1 LNHNV and CDR2 YYDKDF (reference sequence). V shed 0 bases and J shed 0 bases, with 11 bases lying between them. The CDR3 has 16 residues. The CDR3 loop is CATSRDRGISNYGYTF. DNA for the CDR3: TGTGCCACCAGCAGAGACAGGGGTATTTCTAACTATGGCTACACCTTC.

The chain couples TRBV12-3 or TRBV12-4 to TRBJ2-7; D gene unclear. The CDR3 contains 12 residues. Trimming stripped 3 bases from V and 0 bases from J, with 3 bases between. The CDR3 loop is CASSFLSYEQYF. The CDR3 nucleotides read TGTGCCAGCAGTTTTCTCTCCTACGAGCAGTACTTC.

V is TRBV14 and J is TRBJ1-2, with D hard to call. Germline CDR1 reads SGHDN; CDR2 reads FVKESK. The V and J ends lost 3 bases and 8 bases respectively, with 19 bases between them. The CDR3 is made up of 15 amino acids. CDR3 DNA sequence: TGTGCCAGCAGCCAGGTTCGTGACTCGCCAAGGGGCTACACCTTC. Amino acids: CASSQVRDSPRGYTF.

The V and J genes are TRBV11-2 and TRBJ1-1, with unresolved D. From germline, CDR1 is SGHAT and CDR2 FQNNGV. The CDR3 extends over 14 amino acids. With 8 bases removed from V and 1 base from J, the gap between germline ends came to 14 bases. CDR3 region: CASGDTLRNTEAFF. For the CDR3, the DNA is TGTGCCAGCGGTGACACGCTACGGAACACTGAAGCTTTCTTT.

This clone appeared once. The chain carries TRBV27 and TRBJ2-1, with TRBD1 matching over 7 bases. This CDR3 contains 13 residues. With 8 bases clipped from V and 7 bases from J, the junction kept 8 bases outside the gene matches. CDR1 MNHEY and CDR2 SMNVEV come from the germline V gene (reference sequence). The CDR3 loop is CASGYGTENEQFF. The DNA of the CDR3 is TGTGCCAGCGGGTATGGGACAGAGAATGAGCAGTTCTTC.

This chain connects TRBV7-3 to TRBJ2-3; TRBD2 agrees at 8 bases. The CDR3 is 16 residues long. Germline CDR1 reads SGHTA; CDR2 reads FQGTGA. After removal of 2 bases from V and 4 bases from J, the junction contained 8 bases not matched to a gene. CDR3 nucleotide sequence: TGTGCCAGCAGCTTAGGGGCACTCGGGAGGGCAGATACGCAGTATTTT. Protein: CASSLGALGRADTQYF.

The gene calls are TRBV28 and TRBJ2-2; TRBD1 matches at 9 bases. This CDR3 region has 15 residues. Germline values: CDR1 MDHEN, CDR2 SYDVKM. The V segment lost 3 bases and the J segment 7 bases; nucleotides outside the gene matches: 6. The CDR3 sequence is CASSFLQGAGGELFF. DNA for the CDR3: TGTGCCAGCAGTTTCTTACAGGGGGCCGGCGGGGAGCTGTTTTTT.

The CDR3 protein is CASSGQGSVEQYF. The CDR3, as DNA: TGTGCCAGCAGTGGACAGGGATCGGTCGAGCAGTACTTC. The chain combines TRBV5-8 with TRBJ2-7, with 8 positions matching TRBD1. Germline CDR1 reads SGHTS; CDR2 reads YDEGEE. The J segment lost 6 bases and the V segment lost 5 bases, leaving 7 bases of the junction unmatched. The CDR3 spans 13 residues.

This clone was detected a few times. The chain joins TRBV5-1 to TRBJ1-2; TRBD1 is a possible D gene (5 bases). Germline V gene sequence: CDR1 SGHRS, CDR2 YFSETQ. The CDR3 sequence is 17 residues long. V lost 0 bases and J lost 3, with 18 bases in between. The CDR3 sequence is CASSLVQGPGVYYGYTF. The CDR3 DNA follows: TGCGCCAGCAGCTTGGTTCAAGGCCCGGGGGTCTACTATGGCTACACCTTC.

The chain is built from TRBV2 and TRBJ2-1; no clear D. Per the germline V gene, CDR1 is SNHLY and CDR2 is FYNNEI. V was trimmed by 7 bases and J by 5 bases, leaving 6 bases between them. The length of the CDR3 is 11 residues. CDR3 bases: TGTGCCAGCACACTGGACAATGAGCAGTTCTTC. As protein: CASTLDNEQFF.